This TCR beta chain was obtained from a study of metastatic and nonmetastatic thyroid tumors. Study in general: From malignant and benign thyroid patients, repertoires in blood and in tumor or nodule tissue were compared.

No patient received treatment before thyroid surgery. TCRdb re-analyzed the PCR reads through MiXCR. The table has over 10,000 clones, 25% to 35% seen once. Germline assignment: CDR1 SNHLY and CDR2 FYNNEI. V was shortened by 7 bases and J by 0 bases, with 17 bases between the two germline ends. This CDR3 is built from 16 residues. This clonotype was obtained from a female donor with papillary thyroid cancer or a benign thyroid nodule (not recorded which). Some clones in this sample may be carry-over from other donors' samples. The chain carries TRBV2 and TRBJ2-3; D remains unclear. Sequences were obtained from tumor tissue. The DNA of the CDR3 is TGTGCCAGCATCCGATCCACCGGACCCAGCACAGATACGCAGTATTTT. This gives the protein CASIRSTGPSTDTQYF.